A single sample is the source of the 23 T cell receptor beta chains below, sequenced in a study of CD8 T cells in Susac syndrome. Random-hexamer reverse transcription was applied to roughly 0.5 to 1 ug RNA. MiXCR, applied by TCRdb to the immunoSEQ multiplex PCR reads, yields one record per CDR3 protein. The sample lists 50,000 to 55,000 distinct CDR3 sequences; approximately 95% were seen once. The sample taken for sequencing was CD8+ T cells from PBMCs. Receptors were obtained from a human donor with Susac syndrome.

The gene calls are TRBV12-3 or TRBV12-4 and TRBJ1-1, with D uncertain. The ends were cut back, 5 bases at V and 1 base at J, with 11 bases in the middle. This CDR3 is 14 amino acids long. CDR3 nucleotides: TGTGCCAGCAGTGCTGAGGCGGGGAACACTGAAGCTTTCTTT. It codes for CASSAEAGNTEAFF.

The chain recombines TRBV5-4 with TRBJ2-1; D not resolved. Germline V gives CDR1 SGHNT, CDR2 YYREEE (reference sequence). There are 15 residues in the CDR3. Trimming took off 3 bases at V and 6 bases at J, with 16 bases between the two ends. The CDR3 nucleotides read TGTGCCAGCAGCTCCCTGTCAACGGGCTTCAATGAGCAGTTCTTC. It codes for CASSSLSTGFNEQFF.

The V call is TRBV12-3 or TRBV12-4, the J call TRBJ2-1; D might be TRBD2 (6 bases). The CDR3 runs 14 residues. Trimming left V 6 bases short and J 2 bases short, with 11 bases between. The CDR3 coding sequence is TGTGCCAGCAGCCTAGCGCGTCCCTACAATGAGCAGTTCTTC. Translation: CASSLARPYNEQFF.

The chain has TRBV24-1 and TRBJ2-5; possibly TRBD1 or TRBD2 for D (5 bases each). Trimming took off 3 bases at V and 2 bases at J, with 9 bases between the two ends. This CDR3 is 14 amino acids long. Germline CDR1 reads KGHDR; CDR2 reads SFDVKD. The CDR3 spells CATSDGWGQETQYF. The CDR3 coding sequence is TGTGCCACCAGTGATGGGTGGGGGCAAGAGACCCAGTACTTC.

Only one count was recorded for this clonotype. The chain recombines TRBV27 with TRBJ1-4, with 7 bases identical to TRBD1. V shed 8 bases, J shed 11 bases, and the junction held 8 bases outside the gene matches. The CDR3 runs to 12 residues. Germline values: CDR1 MNHEY, CDR2 SMNVEV (reference sequence). The chain's CDR3 is CASGPQGGKLFF. CDR3 sequence (DNA): TGTGCCAGCGGCCCCCAGGGGGGGAAACTGTTTTTT.

The chain recombines TRBV3-1 with TRBJ2-7; a possible D gene is TRBD2 (6 bases). The V gene lost 4 bases and the J gene lost 1 base, with 14 bases spanning the gap. This CDR3 spans 15 amino acids. Germline V gene lookup returns CDR1 LGHDT and CDR2 YNNKEL (reference sequence). In nucleotides, the CDR3 is TGTGCCAGCAGCCCCCTTCGGGGGTCTTCCTACGAGCAGTACTTC. It is translated as CASSPLRGSSYEQYF.

The V call is TRBV4-2, the J call TRBJ2-3, with TRBD2 matching over 8 bases. The CDR3 runs to 16 residues. With 0 bases clipped from V and 5 bases from J, the junction kept 7 bases outside the gene matches. Per the germline V gene, CDR1 is LGHNA and CDR2 is YNFKEQ. CDR3 coding DNA: TGTGCCAGCAGCCAAGACGGTCGGGGGGGAGAAGATACGCAGTATTTT. Translation: CASSQDGRGGEDTQYF.

The chain joins TRBV27 to TRBJ2-1; D is tentatively TRBD1 or TRBD2 (5 bases each). V lost 5 bases and J 3 bases, leaving 17 bases between the germline ends. This CDR3 contains 16 residues. Looked up from germline, CDR1 is MNHEY and CDR2 is SMNVEV (reference sequence). The CDR3 reads CASSTHSGTVYNEQFF. Written as DNA, the CDR3 is TGTGCCAGCAGTACGCACTCCGGGACGGTCTACAATGAGCAGTTCTTC.

This clonotype was counted once. This sequence joins TRBV27 and TRBJ2-2; the D gene is possibly TRBD1 (6 bases). Germline CDR1 reads MNHEY; CDR2 reads SMNVEV (reference sequence). The CDR3 loop spans 15 amino acids. Deletions cut 0 bases from V and 3 bases from J, with 8 bases between. CDR3 sequence reads: CASSLSPGDTGELFF. In DNA, the CDR3 is TGTGCCAGCAGTTTATCGCCAGGGGACACCGGGGAGCTGTTTTTT.

This chain uses TRBV12-5 with TRBJ1-6; 8 positions match TRBD1. V was pared by 3 bases and J by 7 bases, with 5 bases of the junction left unmatched. This CDR3 contains 15 residues. Germline-derived CDR1 and CDR2 are LGHNT and FRNRAP. CDR3 sequence reads: CASGLDRGRNSPLHF. In DNA, the CDR3 is TGTGCTAGTGGTTTAGACAGGGGAAGGAATTCACCCCTCCACTTT.

The chain carries TRBV4-3 and TRBJ2-3; 7 bases are a match to TRBD1. The V segment lost 2 bases and the J segment 6 bases; nucleotides outside the gene matches: 2. CDR3 length: 13 amino acids. Looked up from germline, CDR1 is LGHNA and CDR2 is YSLEER. The DNA of the CDR3 is TGCGCCAGCAGCCAACTACAGGGGGATACGCAGTATTTT. This gives the protein CASSQLQGDTQYF.

This chain connects TRBV30 to TRBJ2-3; D remains ambiguous. From germline, CDR1 is GTSNPN and CDR2 SVGIG (reference sequence). This CDR3 comprises 15 residues. Between the trimmed V and J ends, which lost 0 bases and 6 bases, there was a span of 16 bases. CDR3 sequence: CAWSVLGLGMDTQYF. The DNA of the CDR3 is TGTGCCTGGAGTGTTTTAGGGTTGGGCATGGATACGCAGTATTTT.

The chain links TRBV25-1 to TRBJ2-5; TRBD2 agrees at 13 bases. CDR3 length: 18 residues. J was trimmed by 2 bases and V by 6 bases; bases with no gene match: 12. The germline V gene has CDR1 MGHDK and CDR2 SYGVNS. The CDR3 spells CASSAGLAGDTRQETQYF. CDR3 sequence (DNA): TGTGCCAGCAGCGCCGGACTAGCGGGGGATACCAGACAAGAGACCCAGTACTTC.

The chain combines TRBV5-1 with TRBJ2-3; TRBD2 agrees at 11 bases. The CDR3 contains 17 residues. V was pared by 4 bases and J by 1 base, with 8 bases of the junction left unmatched. The germline gives CDR1 SGHRS, CDR2 YFSETQ. The CDR3 region is CASSPLTGLAGTDTQYF. The DNA for the CDR3 is TGCGCCAGCAGCCCACTTACGGGACTAGCGGGCACAGATACGCAGTATTTT.

The CDR3: CASSSGPSGGAGEQFF. CDR3 sequence (DNA): TGTGCCAGCAGCTCAGGTCCCAGCGGGGGGGCCGGCGAGCAGTTCTTC. The chain carries TRBV13 and TRBJ2-1, with 10 positions matching TRBD2. CDR1 and CDR2 (germline): PRHDT, FYEKMQ (reference sequence). Trimming cost V 4 bases and J 10 bases; bases outside gene matches: 13. CDR3 length equals 16 residues.

The chain joins TRBV20-1 to TRBJ2-7, with D possibly being TRBD1 (5 bases). Trimming stripped 4 bases from V and 2 bases from J, with 12 bases between. The germline CDR1 and CDR2 sequences are DFQATT and SNEGSKA (reference sequence). This CDR3 is 13 amino acids long. CDR3 region: CSAKGVRAYEQYF. CDR3 DNA sequence: TGCAGTGCTAAAGGGGTCAGGGCCTACGAGCAGTACTTC.

The rearrangement joins TRBV3-1 to TRBJ1-5, with D unclear. Deletions cut 4 bases from V and 7 bases from J, with 14 bases between. Per germline, CDR1 LGHDT and CDR2 YNNKEL (reference sequence). This CDR3 has 14 residues. The CDR3: CASSPNSESQPQHF. The CDR3, as DNA: TGTGCCAGCAGCCCCAACTCTGAATCCCAGCCCCAGCATTTT.

The rearrangement joins TRBV11-2 to TRBJ2-1, with D unresolved. Trimming pared 3 bases from V and 4 bases from J, leaving 7 bases between. Germline CDR1 is SGHAT and CDR2 is FQNNGV. CDR3 size: 13 residues. The CDR3 here is CASSFRLYNEQFF. The CDR3 nucleotides are TGTGCCAGCAGCTTCAGGCTATACAATGAGCAGTTCTTC.

The chain recombines TRBV7-6 with TRBJ1-1, with unresolved D. Germline V CDR1 and CDR2: SGHVS, FNYEAQ. This CDR3 has 13 residues. The V gene lost 2 bases and the J gene lost 3 bases, with 7 bases spanning the gap. CDR3 amino acids: CASSLFGDTEAFF. CDR3 coding DNA: TGTGCCAGCAGCTTATTTGGCGACACTGAAGCTTTCTTT.

The gene calls are TRBV5-1 and TRBJ2-2, with a weak D call TRBD1 (5 bases). Trimming left V 0 bases short and J 1 base short, with 7 bases between. CDR1 SGHRS and CDR2 YFSETQ come from the germline V gene. This CDR3 region has 15 residues. Written as DNA, the CDR3 is TGCGCCAGCAGCTTGGGTACAGGGAACACCGGGGAGCTGTTTTTT. It translates to CASSLGTGNTGELFF.

J is TRBJ1-2 and V is TRBV12-3 or TRBV12-4; D ambiguous. This CDR3 contains 13 residues. V lost 6 bases and J 4 bases, leaving 12 bases between the germline ends. CDR3 region: CASSPGVSYGYTF. CDR3 bases: TGTGCCAGCAGCCCCGGGGTGTCCTATGGCTACACCTTC.

The chain links TRBV19 to TRBJ1-6; 8 bases match TRBD1. Germline CDR1 is LNHDA and CDR2 is SQIVND (reference sequence). V shed 6 bases and J 10 bases; nucleotides not matched to a gene: 11. The CDR3 is 15 residues long. For the CDR3, the DNA is TGTGCCAGTAGGACCCCCCGGGACAGGCGATCACCCCTCCACTTT. Translation gives CASRTPRDRRSPLHF.

V gene TRBV3-1 combines with J gene TRBJ2-1; 7 nucleotides align to TRBD1. Germline CDR1 LGHDT, CDR2 YNNKEL (reference sequence). CDR3 length: 16 amino acids. V was pared by 0 bases and J by 8 bases, with 10 bases of the junction left unmatched. CDR3 residues: CASSQDPLGTVDEQFF. CDR3 nucleotides: TGTGCCAGCAGCCAAGATCCCCTTGGGACAGTGGATGAGCAGTTCTTC.